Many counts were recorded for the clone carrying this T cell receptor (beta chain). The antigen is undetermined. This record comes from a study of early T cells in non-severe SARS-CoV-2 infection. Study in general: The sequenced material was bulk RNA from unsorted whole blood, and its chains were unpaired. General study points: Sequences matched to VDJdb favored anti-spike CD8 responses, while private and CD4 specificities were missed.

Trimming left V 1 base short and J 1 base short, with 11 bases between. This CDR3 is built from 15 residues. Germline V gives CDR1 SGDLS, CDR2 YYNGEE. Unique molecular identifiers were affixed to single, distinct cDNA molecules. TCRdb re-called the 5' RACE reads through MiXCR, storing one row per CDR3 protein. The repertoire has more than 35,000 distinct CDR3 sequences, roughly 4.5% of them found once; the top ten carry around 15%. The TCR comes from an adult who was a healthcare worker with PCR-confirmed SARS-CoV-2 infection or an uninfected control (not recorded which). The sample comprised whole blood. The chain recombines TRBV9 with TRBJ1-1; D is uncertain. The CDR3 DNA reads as TGTGCCAGCAGCGTATCGACAACAACGAACACTGAAGCTTTCTTT. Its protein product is CASSVSTTTNTEAFF.